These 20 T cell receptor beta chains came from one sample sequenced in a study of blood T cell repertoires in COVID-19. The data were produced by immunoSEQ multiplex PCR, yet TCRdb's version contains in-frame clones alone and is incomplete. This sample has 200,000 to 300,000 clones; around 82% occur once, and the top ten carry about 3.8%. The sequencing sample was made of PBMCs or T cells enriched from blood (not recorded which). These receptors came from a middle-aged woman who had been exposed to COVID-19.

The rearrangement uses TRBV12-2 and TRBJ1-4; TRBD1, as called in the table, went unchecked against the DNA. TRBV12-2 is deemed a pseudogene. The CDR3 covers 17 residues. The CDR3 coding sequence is TGTGCAAGTCGCTTAGGGACAGGGCGGTGTTACTATGAAAAACTGTTTTTT. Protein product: CASRLGTGRCYYEKLFF.

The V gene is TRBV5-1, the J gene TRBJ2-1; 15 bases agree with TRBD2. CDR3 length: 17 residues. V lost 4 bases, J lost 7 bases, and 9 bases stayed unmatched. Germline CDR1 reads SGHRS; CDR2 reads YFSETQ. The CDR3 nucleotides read TGCGCCAGCAGCCTCCAAGGACTAGCGGGGGGGCGGAATGAGCAGTTCTTC. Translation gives CASSLQGLAGGRNEQFF.

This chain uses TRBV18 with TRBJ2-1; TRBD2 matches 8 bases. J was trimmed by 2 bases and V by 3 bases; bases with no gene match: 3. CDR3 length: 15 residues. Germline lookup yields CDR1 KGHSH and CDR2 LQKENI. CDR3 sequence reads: CASSPGGGTYNEQFF. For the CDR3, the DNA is TGTGCCAGCTCACCGGGCGGGGGGACCTACAATGAGCAGTTCTTC.

In DNA form, the CDR3 reads TGTGCCAGCAGCTTAGGTAGTCAGGTCAGTGAAGCTTTCTTT. Translated: CASSLGSQVSEAFF. The chain uses TRBV11-2 and TRBJ1-1, with D hard to call. This CDR3 is 14 amino acids long. From germline, CDR1 is SGHAT and CDR2 FQNNGV. V was pared by 1 base and J by 7 bases, with 13 bases between.

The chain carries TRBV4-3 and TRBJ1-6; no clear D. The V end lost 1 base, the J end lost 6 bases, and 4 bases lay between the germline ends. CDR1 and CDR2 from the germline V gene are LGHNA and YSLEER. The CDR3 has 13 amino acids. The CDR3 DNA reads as TGCGCCAGCAGCCAAGCGGTTAATTCACCCCTCCACTTT. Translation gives CASSQAVNSPLHF.

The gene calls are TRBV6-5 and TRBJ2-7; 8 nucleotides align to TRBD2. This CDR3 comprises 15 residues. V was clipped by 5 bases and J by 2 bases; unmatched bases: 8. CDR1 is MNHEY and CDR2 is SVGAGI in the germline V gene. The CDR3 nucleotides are TGTGCCAGCAGTCCCCGCCGGGGGGGCACCTACGAGCAGTACTTC. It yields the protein CASSPRRGGTYEQYF.

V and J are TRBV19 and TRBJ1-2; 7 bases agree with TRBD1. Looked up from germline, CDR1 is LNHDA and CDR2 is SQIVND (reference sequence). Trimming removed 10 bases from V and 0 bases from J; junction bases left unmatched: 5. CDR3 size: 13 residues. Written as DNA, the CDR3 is TGTGCCACAGGGACAGCTCCTAACTATGGCTACACCTTC. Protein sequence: CATGTAPNYGYTF.

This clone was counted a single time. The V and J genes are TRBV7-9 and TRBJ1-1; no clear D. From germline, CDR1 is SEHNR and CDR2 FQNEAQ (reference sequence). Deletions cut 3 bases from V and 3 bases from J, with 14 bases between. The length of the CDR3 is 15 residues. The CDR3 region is CASSLRPGRDTEAFF. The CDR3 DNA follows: TGTGCCAGCAGCTTGAGACCCGGTCGGGACACTGAAGCTTTCTTT.

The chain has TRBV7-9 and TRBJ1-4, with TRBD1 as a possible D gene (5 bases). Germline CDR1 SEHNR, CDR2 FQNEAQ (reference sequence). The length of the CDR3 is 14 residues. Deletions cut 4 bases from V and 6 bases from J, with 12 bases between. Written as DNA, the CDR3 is TGTGCCAGCAGCTCCCGGGGGGAGTATGAAAAACTGTTTTTT. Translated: CASSSRGEYEKLFF. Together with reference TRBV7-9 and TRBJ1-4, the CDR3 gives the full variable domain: DTGVSQNPRHKITKRGQNVTFRCDPISEHNRLYWYRQTLGQGPEFLTYFQNEAQLEKSRLLSDRFSAERPKGSFSTLEIQRTEQGDSAMYLCASSSRGEYEKLFFGSGTQLSVL.

This chain's CDR3 is CASSLDSLGETQYF. For the CDR3, the DNA is TGCGCCAGCAGCTTAGACAGTCTGGGAGAGACCCAGTACTTC. V gene TRBV5-1 combines with J gene TRBJ2-5; possibly TRBD1 for D (5 bases). The CDR3 totals 14 residues. Germline loops: CDR1 SGHRS, CDR2 YFSETQ. The V end lost 2 bases, the J end lost 4 bases, and 12 bases lay between the germline ends.

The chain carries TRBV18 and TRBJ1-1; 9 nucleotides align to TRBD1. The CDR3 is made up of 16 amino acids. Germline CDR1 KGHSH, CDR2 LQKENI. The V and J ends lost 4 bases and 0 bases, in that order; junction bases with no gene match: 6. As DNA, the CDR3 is TGTGCCAGCTCACGGCGTGACAGGGGGATGAACACTGAAGCTTTCTTT. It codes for CASSRRDRGMNTEAFF.

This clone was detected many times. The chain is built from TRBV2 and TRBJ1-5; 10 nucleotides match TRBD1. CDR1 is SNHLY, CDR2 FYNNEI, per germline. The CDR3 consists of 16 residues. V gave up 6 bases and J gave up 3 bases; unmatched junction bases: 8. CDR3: CASSALTGGFNQPQHF. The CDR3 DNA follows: TGTGCCAGCAGCGCCCTGACAGGGGGCTTCAATCAGCCCCAGCATTTT.

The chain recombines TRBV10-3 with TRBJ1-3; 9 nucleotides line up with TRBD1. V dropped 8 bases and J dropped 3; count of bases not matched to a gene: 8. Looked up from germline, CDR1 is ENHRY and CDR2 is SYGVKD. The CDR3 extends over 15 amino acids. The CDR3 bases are TGTGCCATCGGTGCCGGGACAGGGTTTGGAAACACCATATATTTT. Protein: CAIGAGTGFGNTIYF.

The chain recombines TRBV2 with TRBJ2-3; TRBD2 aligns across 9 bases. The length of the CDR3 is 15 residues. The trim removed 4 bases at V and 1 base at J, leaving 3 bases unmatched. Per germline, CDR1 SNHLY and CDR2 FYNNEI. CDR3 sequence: CASSAERGGTDTQYF. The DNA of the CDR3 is TGTGCCAGCAGTGCGGAGCGGGGGGGCACAGATACGCAGTATTTT. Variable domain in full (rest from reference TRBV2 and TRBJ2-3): EPEVTQTPSHQVTQMGQEVILRCVPISNHLYFYWYRQILGQKVEFLVSFYNNEISEKSEIFDDQFSVERPDGSNFTLKIRSTKLEDSAMYFCASSAERGGTDTQYFGPGTRLTVL.

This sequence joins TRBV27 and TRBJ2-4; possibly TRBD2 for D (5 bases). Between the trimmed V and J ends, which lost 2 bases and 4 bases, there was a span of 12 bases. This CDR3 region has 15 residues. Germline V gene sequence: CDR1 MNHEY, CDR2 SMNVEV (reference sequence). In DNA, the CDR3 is TGTGCCAGCAGTTTAGACTTAGCGAGGAAAAACATTCAGTACTTC. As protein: CASSLDLARKNIQYF.

CDR3: CASSDARGVTYEQYF. The CDR3 bases are TGCGCCAGCAGTGATGCACGGGGGGTAACCTACGAGCAGTACTTC. V and J are TRBV10-2 and TRBJ2-7, with 7 bases fitting TRBD2. J gave up 2 bases and V 3 bases, and 7 bases lay outside the gene matches. Germline assignment: CDR1 WSHSY and CDR2 SAAADI. The CDR3 has 15 amino acids.

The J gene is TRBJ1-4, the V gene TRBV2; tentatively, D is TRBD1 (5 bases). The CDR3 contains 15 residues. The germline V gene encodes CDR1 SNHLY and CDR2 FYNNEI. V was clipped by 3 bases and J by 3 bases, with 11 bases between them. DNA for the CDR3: TGTGCCAGCAGTGAGGGGGGACGGCCTAATGAAAAACTGTTTTTT. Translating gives CASSEGGRPNEKLFF. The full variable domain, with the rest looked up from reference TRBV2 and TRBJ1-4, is EPEVTQTPSHQVTQMGQEVILRCVPISNHLYFYWYRQILGQKVEFLVSFYNNEISEKSEIFDDQFSVERPDGSNFTLKIRSTKLEDSAMYFCASSEGGRPNEKLFFGSGTQLSVL.

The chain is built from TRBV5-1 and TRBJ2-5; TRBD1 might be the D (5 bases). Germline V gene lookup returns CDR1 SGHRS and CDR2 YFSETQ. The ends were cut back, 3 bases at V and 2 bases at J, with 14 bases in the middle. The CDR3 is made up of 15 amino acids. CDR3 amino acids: CASSSSQGGQETQYF. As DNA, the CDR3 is TGCGCCAGCAGCTCCTCCCAGGGCGGTCAAGAGACCCAGTACTTC.

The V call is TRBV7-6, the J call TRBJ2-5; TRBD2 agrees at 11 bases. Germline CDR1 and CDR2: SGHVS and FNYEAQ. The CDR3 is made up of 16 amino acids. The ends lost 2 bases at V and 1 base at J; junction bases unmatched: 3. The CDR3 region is CASSLLAGGSQETQYF. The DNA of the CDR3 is TGTGCCAGCAGCTTACTAGCGGGGGGCTCCCAAGAGACCCAGTACTTC.

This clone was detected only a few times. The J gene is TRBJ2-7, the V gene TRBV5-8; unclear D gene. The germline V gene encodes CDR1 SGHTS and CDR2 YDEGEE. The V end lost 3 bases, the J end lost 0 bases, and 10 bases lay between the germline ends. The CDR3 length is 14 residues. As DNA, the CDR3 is TGTGCCAGCAGCTCGTACTCTAGCTCCTACGAGCAGTACTTC. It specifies CASSSYSSSYEQYF.